This T cell receptor beta chain was identified during a study of T cells in Graves' hyperthyroidism and ophthalmopathy. What was amplified from RNA transcripts were TCR beta CDR3 regions. Carried out on the TCR CDR3, a first-round RT-PCR used the HTBI primer set. TCRdb re-called the multiplex PCR reads through MiXCR, storing one row per CDR3 protein. Among some 690,000 distinct CDR3 sequences listed, around a sixth were seen once. The germline V and J ends were trimmed by 6 bases and 0 bases, with 9 bases remaining between them. There are 13 residues in the CDR3. Germline lookup yields CDR1 DFQATT and CDR2 SNEGSKA (reference sequence).

This TCR was recovered from a man aged 45 to 65 with Graves' hyperthyroidism. The genes are TRBV20-1 and TRBJ2-4; no clear D. Sequencing was performed on blood. CDR3 region: CSAVHIAKNIQYF. The CDR3 DNA follows: TGCAGTGCCGTGCATATAGCCAAAAACATTCAGTACTTC.